This T cell receptor beta chain was sequenced in a study of PD-L1 blockade in urothelial cancer. Study as a whole: Most patients, about 85% of the roughly 30, were males with bladder-origin cancer. Analyzed time points were 3 weeks (second dose) and 6 weeks after therapy began.

In each PCR, synthetic TCR analog templates were spiked in. The assay was immunoSEQ multiplex PCR, and TCRdb's table has in-frame clones only and misses some. The table has around 70,000 clones, 84% seen once. Each patient gave between 1 and 8 samples, pretreatment and on-treatment. Trimming pared 0 bases from V and 0 bases from J, leaving 16 bases between. Germline assignment: CDR1 SGDLS and CDR2 YYNGEE. The CDR3 consists of 18 residues. Here the sequenced sample was PBMCs, taken around atezolizumab (anti-PD-L1) treatment. The chain joins TRBV9 to TRBJ1-3; D gene unclear. The receptor comes from a man between 65 and 85 years old with urothelial cancer. The CDR3: CASSVDLGRPSSGNTIYF. In DNA form, the CDR3 reads TGTGCCAGCAGCGTAGACCTGGGCCGACCTTCCTCTGGAAACACCATATATTTT.